This T cell receptor beta chain was profiled in a study of blood T cell repertoires in COVID-19. About the study: Sites in the United States, Italy and Spain provided acute and convalescent COVID-19 samples. The analysed material was cDNA or gDNA that came from T cells, B-cell-depleted T cells, or PBMCs.

In the original analysis: Reference gene primer amplification gave estimated nucleated cell counts. Sequencing used immunoSEQ multiplex PCR; TCRdb keeps in-frame clones, though not all of them. The V and J calls and clone size were taken over from that table, and D and trimming were inferred from the DNA. The table shows about 270,000 clones, with more than 70% occurring only once. CDR1 is LNHNV and CDR2 is YYDKDF in the germline V gene (reference sequence). The CDR3 is made up of 17 amino acids. Trimming removed 8 bases at V and 3 bases at J, with 26 bases between. The sample consisted of peripheral blood. The chain employs TRBV15 and TRBJ2-7; no definite D call. The clonotype was recovered from a woman aged 18-29 years with acute or convalescent COVID-19. CDR3 in amino acids: CATSFGSSPFRNYEQYF. CDR3 in DNA: TGTGCCACCTCCTTTGGTAGCTCGCCTTTCCGAAACTACGAGCAGTACTTC.